The clone carrying this TCR beta chain was seen repeatedly, ten times or more. Its target is not known. These data are taken from a study of T cell repertoires in cytomegalovirus infection. Study at large: A matching HLA type, together with CMV infection, was signaled by public TCR beta signatures.

General study points: HLA-C-restricted CMV clonotypes gave the most frequent clonotype in two of eight donors. Cumulated frequencies of public TCR beta families served to identify carriers of CMV plus the relevant HLA.

TCRdb processed the reads anew with MiXCR; each CDR3 protein has one entry. The table records hundreds of thousands of distinct CDR3 sequences, approximately 24% of them present only once. Germline V gives CDR1 MNHEY, CDR2 SVGAGI. The CDR3 length is 17 residues. The V and J ends lost 0 bases and 5 bases respectively, with 19 bases between them. This chain joins TRBV6-5 and TRBJ2-5; D not resolved. The specimen was CD8+ T cells from PBMCs. The TCR was taken from a human donor in good health (CMV status not recorded). Some clones in this sample may be carry-over from other donors' samples. For the CDR3, the DNA is TGTGCCAGCAGTTACTCGTCTTCTAGGAGCGTTGTGGAGACCCAGTACTTC. It specifies CASSYSSSRSVVETQYF.